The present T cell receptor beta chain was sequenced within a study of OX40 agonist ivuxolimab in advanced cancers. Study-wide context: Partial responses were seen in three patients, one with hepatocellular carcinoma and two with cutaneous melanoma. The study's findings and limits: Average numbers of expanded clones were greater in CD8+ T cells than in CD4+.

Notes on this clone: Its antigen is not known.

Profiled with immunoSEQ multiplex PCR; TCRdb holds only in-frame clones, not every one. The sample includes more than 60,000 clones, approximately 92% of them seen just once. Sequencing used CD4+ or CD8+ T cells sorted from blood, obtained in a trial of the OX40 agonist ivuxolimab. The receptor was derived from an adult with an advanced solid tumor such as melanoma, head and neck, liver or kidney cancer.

This CDR3 is CASTNGAYEQYF. DNA of the CDR3: TGTGCCAGCACCAACGGGGCCTACGAGCAGTACTTC. The chain employs TRBV11-2 and TRBJ2-7, with a weak D call TRBD2 (5 bases). The V and J ends lost 7 bases and 2 bases respectively, with 9 bases between them. Germline CDR1 is SGHAT and CDR2 is FQNNGV. The length of the CDR3 is 12 residues.